A single sample is the source of the 3 T cell receptor beta chains below, sequenced in a study of T cell changes during pregnancy in multiple sclerosis. Using immunoSEQ multiplex PCR, the repertoire was profiled, and TCRdb retains in-frame clones only, with some absent. The repertoire holds 30,000 to 35,000 clones, with about 90% as singletons. Sample: CD8+ T cells from peripheral blood mononuclear cells, taken after pregnancy. Source of these receptors: a female donor with multiple sclerosis, enrolled in a pregnancy study.

The chain combines TRBV4-1 with TRBJ1-5, with a weak D call TRBD1 (6 bases). Germline CDR1 and CDR2: MGHRA and YSYEKL. This CDR3 is 15 amino acids long. Deletions cut 2 bases from V and 4 bases from J, with 12 bases between. The CDR3 sequence is CASSQTGGANQPQHF. In DNA, the CDR3 is TGCGCCAGCAGCCAAACCGGGGGGGCAAATCAGCCCCAGCATTTT.

The chain employs TRBV7-8 and TRBJ2-7; 7 bases align to TRBD1. CDR1 and CDR2 (germline): SGHVS, FQNEAQ. The CDR3 length is 14 residues. With 5 bases clipped from V and 0 bases from J, the junction kept 4 bases outside the gene matches. CDR3 residues: CASSPTGPSYEQYF. DNA of the CDR3: TGTGCCAGCAGCCCGACAGGGCCCTCCTACGAGCAGTACTTC. Based on the CDR3 plus reference TRBV7-8 and TRBJ2-7, the full variable domain is GAGVSQSPRYKVAKRGQDVALRCDPISGHVSLFWYQQALGQGPEFLTYFQNEAQLDKSGLPSDRFFAERPEGSVSTLKIQRTQQEDSAVYLCASSPTGPSYEQYFGPGTRLTVT.

The chain combines TRBV15 with TRBJ1-4; D remains unclear. The V end lost 5 bases, the J end lost 3 bases, and 7 bases lay between the germline ends. Germline values: CDR1 LNHNV, CDR2 YYDKDF (reference sequence). This CDR3 comprises 13 residues. CDR3 sequence reads: CATSGRANEKLFF. CDR3 nucleotides: TGTGCCACCAGCGGGAGGGCTAATGAAAAACTGTTTTTT.